This T cell receptor (beta chain) was captured in a study of blood T cell repertoires in COVID-19. Whole-study context: The United States, Italy and Spain supplied acute and convalescent COVID-19 samples. PBMCs, B-cell-depleted T cells, or T cells were the source of the cDNA or gDNA that made up the material.

By its share, this clone is medium-sized (0.01 to 0.1%). In the original workflow: Reference gene primer amplification in the assay estimated nucleated cell counts. Only in-frame clones appear in the TCRdb table, and some are missing; sequencing was by immunoSEQ multiplex PCR. The DNA was the basis for D and trimming; V, J and clone size are from that table. The sample includes under 85,000 clones, around four fifths seen only once; the top ten take less than 10%. Sequenced sample: peripheral blood. The receptor's source is a human donor in a cohort sampled during active COVID-19.

CDR3 nucleotide sequence: TGCGCCAGCAGCTTTTCCGGACAGGTGGACACCGGGGAGCTGTTTTTT. Translation gives CASSFSGQVDTGELFF. This sequence joins TRBV5-1 and TRBJ2-2, with 7 bases matching TRBD1. This CDR3 is built from 16 residues. V gave up 2 bases and J gave up 3 bases; unmatched junction bases: 7. Germline-derived CDR1 and CDR2 are SGHRS and YFSETQ. Full variable domain (rest looked up from reference TRBV5-1 and TRBJ2-2): KAGVTQTPRYLIKTRGQQVTLSCSPISGHRSVSWYQQTPGQGLQFLFEYFSETQRNKGNFPGRFSGRQFSNSRSEMNVSTLELGDSALYLCASSFSGQVDTGELFFGEGSRLTVL.